This record covers a single T cell receptor (beta chain). CDR1 DFQATT and CDR2 SNEGSKA come from the germline V gene (reference sequence). The CDR3 is 15 amino acids. Trimming stripped 0 bases from V and 4 bases from J, with 16 bases between. This sample is part of a study of response to subunit inactivated influenza vaccine. One entry per CDR3 protein results from TCRdb running MiXCR on the RT-PCR reads. The table has hundreds of thousands of distinct CDR3 sequences, more than 15% seen once. The chain has TRBV20-1 and TRBJ2-7; a possible D gene is TRBD2 (6 bases). This TCR derives from a man aged 50 or older who received an inactivated influenza vaccine. The specimen was PBMCs from blood, collected roughly 12 days after vaccination. The CDR3, as DNA: TGCAGTGCTAGAGATAGGAGGGGTGGTCTGTACGAGCAGTACTTC. Translated: CSARDRRGGLYEQYF.